This TCR beta chain derives from a study of OX40 agonist ivuxolimab in advanced cancers. Study details: Partial responses were achieved by three patients: one hepatocellular carcinoma, two cutaneous melanoma.

Germline CDR1 is MNHEY and CDR2 is SMNVEV (reference sequence). Trimming cost V 3 bases and J 7 bases; bases outside gene matches: 4. This CDR3 is 14 amino acids long. People who had autoimmune disease history or systemic immunosuppression were excluded. Samples were taken at baseline and on day 1 of cycles 4 and 7. The protocol was immunoSEQ multiplex PCR, while the TCRdb copy is restricted to in-frame clones and leaves out a portion. The sample yields 70,000 to 95,000 clones, around 90% seen once. This clone was observed a few times. Sequencing used CD4+ or CD8+ T cells sorted from blood, obtained in a trial of the OX40 agonist ivuxolimab. This clonotype originated in an adult with an advanced solid tumor such as melanoma, head and neck, liver or kidney cancer. This chain links TRBV27 with TRBJ2-1; 9 bases agree with TRBD1. CDR3 loop: CASSFGDRVNEQFF. The CDR3 nucleotides are TGTGCCAGCAGTTTTGGGGACAGGGTTAATGAGCAGTTCTTC.